This TCR beta chain was observed in a study of CD8+ T cells in alopecia areata. Note on this clone: Its matching antigen is unknown.

The sample's treatment: oral pan-JAK inhibitor, 5-10 mg twice daily. Trimming left V 1 base short and J 5 bases short, with 8 bases between. In germline, CDR1 is SSHAT, CDR2 FNYEAQ (reference sequence). This CDR3 comprises 13 residues. RNA extraction and reverse transcription yielded cDNA as sequencing template. Clones were read by immunoSEQ multiplex PCR, and TCRdb kept only the in-frame ones, dropping some. The sample lists over 150,000 clones; roughly 53% were seen once. Findings and limits, study-wide: Tofacitinib significantly decreased scalp clonality and expanded CD8+ clones among top 100.

The V call is TRBV7-7, the J call TRBJ2-5; possibly TRBD1 for D (6 bases). The source is a human donor with alopecia areata. Sequenced here: CD8+ T cells sorted from blood, sampled at week 24, from a patient treated with tofacitinib. CDR3 sequence reads: CASSLDREETQYF. CDR3 in DNA: TGTGCCAGCAGCTTAGACAGGGAGGAGACCCAGTACTTC.